The entry below describes one T cell receptor beta chain. This table comes from immunoSEQ multiplex PCR, and its TCRdb copy is limited to in-frame clones, with some not included. This repertoire shows hundreds of thousands of clones, 70% to 90% found once; its top ten account for roughly 0.7%. This sample stems from a study of blood T cell repertoires in COVID-19. Overall study: There were acute and convalescent COVID-19 samples, and they came from the United States, Italy and Spain. The cDNA or gDNA used as material had been derived from T cells, B-cell-depleted T cells, or PBMCs.

This CDR3 spans 16 amino acids. CDR1 is KGHSH, CDR2 LQKENI, per germline. The V end was cut by 3 bases, the J end by 0 bases, with 15 bases between. Sequencing was performed on peripheral blood. This sequence joins TRBV18 and TRBJ2-7; D is perhaps TRBD1 (6 bases). This sequence was found in a man aged 35-49 years with acute or convalescent COVID-19. The DNA for the CDR3 is TGTGCCAGCTCACCGCCGACAGGTTTATCCTCCTACGAGCAGTACTTC. Residues: CASSPPTGLSSYEQYF. The variable domain in full, completed from reference TRBV18 and TRBJ2-7, reads NAGVMQNPRHLVRRRGQEARLRCSPMKGHSHVYWYRQLPEEGLKFMVYLQKENIIDESGMPKERFSAEFPKEGPSILRIQQVVRGDSAAYFCASSPPTGLSSYEQYFGPGTRLTVT.